This T cell receptor (beta chain) originates from a study of regulatory T cells in long-lasting Graves disease. This CDR3 is 12 amino acids long. Germline V gene lookup returns CDR1 MDHEN and CDR2 SYDVKM. Arm-PCR of CDR3 regions with iRepertoire HTBI primers generated TCR beta libraries. TCRdb reanalysed the multiplex PCR reads using MiXCR and keeps one entry per CDR3 protein. The data contain under 450,000 distinct CDR3 sequences, roughly 24% of them singletons. At least ten counts were recorded for this clonotype. The target antigen is unknown. One end of the junction varies from germline; a read error may be responsible. Broader study findings: Not thyroid tissue but only peripheral blood was studied. TRBV28 was favored in persistent disease, as were TRBJ1-2 and TRBJ2-5.

Time point specified: persistent/refractory GD, antithyroid drugs over 5 years with positive TRAb. Researchers made the TCR library from RNA that was extracted from PBMCs. Doctors identified Graves' disease using the American Thyroid Association guidelines. An endocrinology department located in Xi'an, China, was where the patients came from. The receptor comes from a woman in her thirties or forties with Graves disease. The V and J genes are TRBV28 and TRBJ2-7, with 14 bases that match TRBD2. The input for sequencing was peripheral blood mononuclear cells (PBMCs), taken when the disease was refractory, from a patient treated with antithyroid drugs. The CDR3 nucleotides read TGTGCCAGCAGAGGAGCGGGACTAGCGGGGGTATTC. It codes for CASRGAGLAGVF. The variable domain in full, completed from reference TRBV28 and TRBJ2-7, reads DVKVTQSSRYLVKRTGEKVFLECVQDMDHENMFWYRQDPGLGLRLIYFSYDVKMKEKGDIPEGYSVSREKKERFSLILESASTNQTSMYLCASRGAGLAGVFGPGTRLTVT.